A single sample gave rise to the 16 T cell receptor beta chains below, sequenced in a study of cytomegalovirus exposure and HLA in healthy donors. The PCR ran on 60 Vbeta and 13 Jbeta primers. TCRdb's table, derived via immunoSEQ multiplex PCR, lists solely in-frame clones and lacks some. The sample records approximately 140,000 clones, approximately 79% being singletons. Sequencing used PBMCs. All receptors derive from a man younger than 35 in good health and CMV-seronegative.

The chain links TRBV5-6 to TRBJ2-1; D possibly corresponds to TRBD2 (5 bases). This CDR3 spans 12 amino acids. The germline gives CDR1 SGHDT, CDR2 YYEEEE. V was cut by 3 bases and J by 10 bases, with 11 bases left in between. CDR3 amino acids: CASSSGSGEQFF. CDR3 coding DNA: TGTGCCAGCAGCTCGGGGTCTGGAGAGCAGTTCTTC. The full variable domain, in which reference TRBV5-6 and TRBJ2-1 provide the parts outside the CDR3, is DAGVTQSPTHLIKTRGQQVTLRCSPKSGHDTVSWYQQALGQGPQFIFQYYEEEERQRGNFPDRFSGHQFPNYSSELNVNALLLGDSALYLCASSSGSGEQFFGPGTRLTVL.

This chain joins TRBV7-2 and TRBJ1-1; TRBD1 matches at 8 bases. CDR3 length: 15 amino acids. V gave up 5 bases and J gave up 8 bases; unmatched junction bases: 13. The germline CDR1 and CDR2 sequences are SGHTA and FQGNSA. The CDR3 region has the DNA TGTGCCAGCAGCGCCCCCGGAACAGGGGGACTCGAAGCTTTCTTT. Translating it yields CASSAPGTGGLEAFF.

This clone was counted only a few times. The V and J genes are TRBV6-6 and TRBJ2-6; unclear D gene. From germline, CDR1 is MNHNY and CDR2 SVGAGI (reference sequence). V shed 7 bases and J shed 0 bases, with 13 bases lying between them. This CDR3 has 16 residues. The CDR3 protein is CASTPFSSSGANVLTF. The CDR3 bases are TGTGCCAGCACCCCCTTTAGTTCCTCTGGGGCCAACGTCCTGACTTTC.

The genes are TRBV5-4 and TRBJ2-7; TRBD2 agrees at 12 bases. This CDR3 region has 14 residues. With 4 bases clipped from V and 4 bases from J, the junction kept 3 bases outside the gene matches. Germline V gene data show CDR1 as SGHNT and CDR2 as YYREEE (reference sequence). CDR3: CASSLAGGRYEQYF. Here the CDR3 DNA reads TGTGCCAGCAGCCTAGCGGGGGGGAGGTACGAGCAGTACTTC.

The V call is TRBV4-1, the J call TRBJ1-5; D is uncertain. The germline gives CDR1 MGHRA, CDR2 YSYEKL. The CDR3 loop spans 15 amino acids. V shed 0 bases and J shed 3 bases, with 9 bases lying between them. In DNA, the CDR3 is TGCGCCAGCAGCCAAGACCCCAGGATCAATCAGCCCCAGCATTTT. Translation gives CASSQDPRINQPQHF.

This chain links TRBV9 with TRBJ2-7, with D maybe TRBD2 (6 bases). Germline CDR1 reads SGDLS; CDR2 reads YYNGEE. Trimming cost V 4 bases and J 6 bases, with 17 bases left between them. The CDR3 sequence is 14 residues long. Written as DNA, the CDR3 is TGTGCCAGCAGCCTCGGACTAAACCCCGCCGAGCAGTACTTC. It encodes CASSLGLNPAEQYF.

This chain uses TRBV6-6 with TRBJ2-3; TRBD2 aligns across 9 bases. The V gene's germline CDR1 is MNHNY and CDR2 SVGAGI (reference sequence). This CDR3 is built from 16 residues. The V and J ends lost 5 bases and 2 bases, in that order; junction bases with no gene match: 8. The DNA for the CDR3 is TGTGCCAGCAGTCTCACTAGCGGGCCCAACACAGATACGCAGTATTTT. Residues: CASSLTSGPNTDTQYF.

This chain joins TRBV5-5 and TRBJ1-2, with TRBD1 identical over 7 bases. CDR1 SGHKS and CDR2 YYEKEE come from the germline V gene (reference sequence). V shed 4 bases, J shed 6 bases, and the junction held 12 bases outside the gene matches. The CDR3 has 15 residues. As DNA, the CDR3 is TGTGCCAGCAGCCCCTTTAACAGGGGATTGCATGGCTACACCTTC. This translates into CASSPFNRGLHGYTF.

The chain employs TRBV30 and TRBJ1-1; 7 positions match TRBD1. Germline CDR1 is GTSNPN and CDR2 is SVGIG (reference sequence). The V and J ends lost 4 bases and 7 bases, in that order; junction bases with no gene match: 9. There are 13 residues in the CDR3. For the CDR3, the DNA is TGTGCCTGGACGTTCAGACAGGGAGGTGAAGCTTTCTTT. It codes for CAWTFRQGGEAFF.

Only a few counts were recorded for this clone. Its ends do not fully match the called genes, so a read error is possible. This chain uses TRBV7-9 with TRBJ1-1, with 10 bases identical to TRBD1. Germline V gives CDR1 SEHNR, CDR2 FQNEAQ (reference sequence). There are 18 residues in the CDR3. In DNA, the CDR3 is TGTTCCAGCAGCGGCTACCGGGACAGGGGATTTAAGAACACTGAAGCTTTCTTT. It is translated as CSSSGYRDRGFKNTEAFF.

This chain connects TRBV25-1 to TRBJ1-3; D is uncertain. The CDR3 is 15 amino acids. Germline loops: CDR1 MGHDK, CDR2 SYGVNS. Trimming stripped 4 bases from V and 2 bases from J, with 12 bases between. The chain's CDR3 is CASSAVGGTGNTIYF. The DNA for the CDR3 is TGTGCCAGCAGTGCCGTGGGAGGTACTGGAAACACCATATATTTT.

The rearrangement uses TRBV19 and TRBJ1-2, with D unclear. Germline CDR1 LNHDA, CDR2 SQIVND (reference sequence). This CDR3 region has 17 residues. V was shortened by 2 bases and J by 4 bases, with 20 bases between the two germline ends. The CDR3 nucleotides are TGTGCCAGTAGTATATCCCGGTCCAACCCCACCACCTATGGCTACACCTTC. Residues: CASSISRSNPTTYGYTF.

V usage is TRBV6-1 and J usage is TRBJ2-7, with 10 bases that match TRBD1. Looked up from germline, CDR1 is MNHNS and CDR2 is SASEGT. CDR3 length: 14 residues. V dropped 6 bases and J dropped 7; count of bases not matched to a gene: 9. CDR3 sequence reads: CASRDPGQGWEQYF. CDR3 DNA sequence: TGTGCCAGCAGAGATCCGGGACAGGGGTGGGAGCAGTACTTC.

The chain combines TRBV4-1 with TRBJ1-6; D perhaps matches TRBD1 (5 bases). CDR1 is MGHRA and CDR2 is YSYEKL in the germline V gene. The V end was cut by 0 bases, the J end by 10 bases, with 13 bases between. The CDR3 runs to 15 residues. The CDR3 bases are TGCGCCAGCAGCCAAGACTGGTCCCGGGGGTCACCCCTCCACTTT. Translated: CASSQDWSRGSPLHF.

The chain employs TRBV5-8 and TRBJ1-2; D gene ambiguous. Trimming pared 0 bases from V and 1 base from J, leaving 13 bases between. This CDR3 is built from 16 residues. Germline loops: CDR1 SGHTS, CDR2 YDEGEE. This chain's CDR3 is CASSLGGGPVNYGYTF. CDR3 nucleotide sequence: TGTGCCAGCAGCTTGGGCGGAGGACCGGTTAACTATGGCTACACCTTC.

V and J are TRBV6-1 and TRBJ2-3; a weak D match, TRBD2 (6 bases). The CDR3 spans 17 residues. The germline CDR1 and CDR2 sequences are MNHNS and SASEGT. Trimming took off 5 bases at V and 3 bases at J, with 21 bases between the two ends. The CDR3, as DNA: TGTGCCAGCAGTAAAGGTCCCGGGCGGGACCCAACAGATACGCAGTATTTT. It codes for CASSKGPGRDPTDTQYF.